A single sample is the source of the 20 T cell receptor beta chains below, sequenced in a study of blood T cell repertoires in COVID-19. TCRdb's table, derived via immunoSEQ multiplex PCR, lists solely in-frame clones and lacks some. This table has 210,000 or so clones, 80% to 85% appearing once. The source material was peripheral blood. The receptors originated from a woman over 75 with active or convalescent COVID-19.

The rearrangement uses TRBV24-1 and TRBJ2-1, with D perhaps TRBD2 (6 bases). V lost 4 bases to trimming and J lost 10 bases, with 19 bases between them. CDR1 and CDR2 (germline): KGHDR, SFDVKD. The CDR3 has 15 residues. The chain's CDR3 is CATSDGTLQPGEQFF. The DNA of the CDR3 is TGTGCCACCAGTGACGGGACTCTTCAGCCGGGGGAGCAGTTCTTC.

The chain combines TRBV10-1 with TRBJ1-1; 7 bases are shared with TRBD1. With 6 bases clipped from V and 3 bases from J, the junction kept 10 bases outside the gene matches. The CDR3 runs 15 residues. Germline lookup yields CDR1 WNHNN and CDR2 SYGVQD (reference sequence). Written as DNA, the CDR3 is TGCGCCAGCAGGAAAGGGGGCAGGTTGGACACTGAAGCTTTCTTT. Its translation: CASRKGGRLDTEAFF.

This chain uses TRBV9 with TRBJ1-1, with D perhaps TRBD1 (6 bases). The V gene lost 0 bases and the J gene lost 1 base, with 10 bases spanning the gap. Germline V gene data show CDR1 as SGDLS and CDR2 as YYNGEE. The CDR3 totals 15 residues. Here the CDR3 reads CASSVVPGANTEAFF. The CDR3 region has the DNA TGTGCCAGCAGCGTAGTCCCAGGGGCGAACACTGAAGCTTTCTTT.

The J gene is TRBJ2-7, the V gene TRBV9, with TRBD1 matching over 8 bases. The CDR3 extends over 16 amino acids. Germline assignment: CDR1 SGDLS and CDR2 YYNGEE. V trimming: 3 bases; J trimming: 3 bases; junction bases outside the gene matches: 11. DNA for the CDR3: TGTGCCAGCAGCGGGGGACAGGCGGGGATTGACTACGAGCAGTACTTC. Protein product: CASSGGQAGIDYEQYF.

The chain employs TRBV11-2 and TRBJ2-7; TRBD1 is a possible D gene (6 bases). Trimming cost V 3 bases and J 11 bases, with 14 bases left between them. Germline CDR1 and CDR2: SGHAT and FQNNGV. The CDR3 loop spans 12 amino acids. Here the CDR3 DNA reads TGTGCCAGCAGCTTCCGAGGACAGCTGAAGTACTTC. Translation: CASSFRGQLKYF.

J is TRBJ2-5 and V is TRBV7-2, with 11 bases that match TRBD2. Trimming cost V 5 bases and J 4 bases; bases outside gene matches: 9. This CDR3 has 16 amino acids. Germline values: CDR1 SGHTA, CDR2 FQGNSA. In DNA, the CDR3 is TGTGCCAGCAGCAATGTAGCGGGAGGGCCGGTAGAGACCCAGTACTTC. It specifies CASSNVAGGPVETQYF.

The chain links TRBV5-4 to TRBJ2-3; TRBD2 agrees at 11 bases. Germline CDR1 is SGHNT and CDR2 is YYREEE (reference sequence). This CDR3 has 17 residues. V dropped 4 bases and J dropped 0; count of bases not matched to a gene: 7. CDR3 amino acids: CASSHGASGGSTDTQYF. For the CDR3, the DNA is TGTGCCAGCAGCCACGGGGCTAGCGGGGGGAGCACAGATACGCAGTATTTT.

This sequence joins TRBV7-2 and TRBJ1-1; D may be TRBD1 (5 bases). From germline, CDR1 is SGHTA and CDR2 FQGNSA. V lost 2 bases and J lost 5, with 12 bases in between. The CDR3 is 14 amino acids. The CDR3 sequence: CASSLFRARTEAFF. CDR3 DNA: TGTGCCAGCAGCTTATTCAGGGCAAGGACTGAAGCTTTCTTT.

The V gene is TRBV9, the J gene TRBJ2-1; the D is unclear. V dropped 6 bases and J dropped 5 bases, with 18 bases sitting between them. CDR1 and CDR2 from the germline V gene are SGDLS and YYNGEE. The CDR3 has 15 residues. The CDR3 DNA reads as TGTGCCAGCACCATCGGCCTTAATCAGGACAATGAGCAGTTCTTC. Translation gives CASTIGLNQDNEQFF.

The V gene is TRBV28, the J gene TRBJ1-1; D is unclear. The germline V and J ends were trimmed by 1 base and 1 base, with 7 bases remaining between them. Germline assignment: CDR1 MDHEN and CDR2 SYDVKM. The CDR3 extends over 14 amino acids. The CDR3 here is CASSLSQKNTEAFF. The DNA for the CDR3 is TGTGCCAGCAGTTTATCGCAGAAGAACACTGAAGCTTTCTTT.

The chain is built from TRBV5-1 and TRBJ2-1; 11 bases fit TRBD2. CDR1 and CDR2 from the germline V gene are SGHRS and YFSETQ. CDR3 length equals 16 residues. V was clipped by 4 bases and J by 3 bases; unmatched bases: 6. CDR3 in DNA: TGCGCCAGCAGCCCCCTAGCGGGGGGACGCTACAATGAGCAGTTCTTC. This encodes CASSPLAGGRYNEQFF.

The J gene is TRBJ2-3, the V gene TRBV14, with 11 bases matching TRBD2. From germline, CDR1 is SGHDN and CDR2 FVKESK. The CDR3 has 16 amino acids. The trim removed 5 bases at V and 0 bases at J, leaving 4 bases unmatched. In nucleotides, the CDR3 is TGTGCCAGCAGCGTTCGACTAGCGGGGAGCACAGATACGCAGTATTTT. Protein: CASSVRLAGSTDTQYF.

The chain uses TRBV7-9 and TRBJ2-7; weak D call: TRBD1 (7 bases). This CDR3 has 12 residues. Looked up from germline, CDR1 is SEHNR and CDR2 is FQNEAQ (reference sequence). V lost 5 bases, J lost 7 bases, and 12 bases lay in between. The CDR3: CASSQGGKEQYF. CDR3 DNA: TGTGCCAGCAGCCAGGGGGGAAAGGAGCAGTACTTC. Combining the CDR3 with reference TRBV7-9 and TRBJ2-7 gives the whole variable domain DTGVSQNPRHKITKRGQNVTFRCDPISEHNRLYWYRQTLGQGPEFLTYFQNEAQLEKSRLLSDRFSAERPKGSFSTLEIQRTEQGDSAMYLCASSQGGKEQYFGPGTRLTVT.

The chain links TRBV2 to TRBJ2-5; 7 nucleotides match TRBD1. Germline CDR1 reads SNHLY; CDR2 reads FYNNEI. This CDR3 has 12 amino acids. Trimming took 6 bases from V and 4 from J; bases not matched to a gene: 2. CDR3 in amino acids: CASSGDRETQYF. As DNA, the CDR3 is TGTGCCAGCAGCGGGGACAGAGAGACCCAGTACTTC.

The chain combines TRBV7-2 with TRBJ2-1; 7 nucleotides line up with TRBD2. CDR1 and CDR2 (germline): SGHTA, FQGNSA. Trimming cost V 6 bases and J 4 bases; bases outside gene matches: 6. The CDR3 is 14 residues long. The chain's CDR3 is CASRGGNAYNEQFF. CDR3 sequence (DNA): TGTGCCAGCAGGGGAGGGAATGCATACAATGAGCAGTTCTTC.

This rearrangement joins TRBV6-5 to TRBJ1-3; D possibly corresponds to TRBD1 (5 bases). Trimming left V 6 bases short and J 5 bases short, with 14 bases between. This CDR3 has 14 residues. Germline V gene lookup returns CDR1 MNHEY and CDR2 SVGAGI. CDR3 DNA: TGTGCCAGCAGAGAGACAGAGCAGAGAAACACCATATATTTT. It specifies CASRETEQRNTIYF.

Only a few counts were recorded for this clone. The V and J genes are TRBV7-3 and TRBJ2-5, with 7 bases lining up with TRBD2. V lost 5 bases, J lost 5 bases, and 5 bases stayed unmatched. Germline assignment: CDR1 SGHTA and CDR2 FQGTGA. The CDR3 runs 13 residues. DNA for the CDR3: TGTGCCAGCAGCAGTGCGGGAGCCGAGACCCAGTACTTC. Its protein is CASSSAGAETQYF.

This rearrangement joins TRBV6-2 or TRBV6-3 to TRBJ2-3, with TRBD1 matching over 9 bases. CDR1 is MNHEY and CDR2 is SVGEGT in the germline V gene. The CDR3 covers 14 residues. J gave up 8 bases and V 6 bases, and 9 bases lay outside the gene matches. DNA for the CDR3: TGTGCCAGCAGCGCGACAGGGGGTTACGTTACGCAGTATTTT. This codes for CASSATGGYVTQYF.

The chain combines TRBV7-2 with TRBJ2-3, with 14 nucleotides matching TRBD2. J lost 4 bases, V lost 5 bases, and 5 bases had no gene match. The CDR3 is 16 amino acids. Germline loops: CDR1 SGHTA, CDR2 FQGNSA. CDR3 in amino acids: CASSARLAGGADTQYF. As DNA, the CDR3 is TGTGCCAGCAGCGCCCGACTAGCGGGAGGGGCAGATACGCAGTATTTT.

This chain joins TRBV5-1 and TRBJ1-3; 7 nucleotides line up with TRBD1. This CDR3 is built from 16 residues. V gave up 5 bases and J gave up 3 bases; unmatched junction bases: 11. Per the germline V gene, CDR1 is SGHRS and CDR2 is YFSETQ. The CDR3 bases are TGCGCCAGCAGTCGGAGCGACAGGGAGAGTGGAAACACCATATATTTT. This translates into CASSRSDRESGNTIYF.